This T cell receptor (beta chain) originates from a study of blood T cell repertoires in COVID-19. In the authors' methods: Amplification of reference gene primers was used by the study to estimate nucleated cell counts. TCRdb keeps only in-frame clones here, not all; method: immunoSEQ multiplex PCR. V and J calls plus clone size are reproduced from that table; the DNA served to infer D and trimming. The table lists about 80,000 clones, 75% to 95% of them singletons, with under 2.5% in the top ten. Germline values: CDR1 SGHNT, CDR2 YENEEA. V lost 7 bases and J lost 5; bases outside the gene matches: 3. The CDR3 is 13 amino acids.

The TCR comes from a woman in her fifties or sixties in a cohort sampled during active COVID-19. Sequenced: peripheral blood. This sequence joins TRBV11-3 and TRBJ2-2; TRBD2 aligns across 8 bases. The CDR3 is CASKRGGTGELFF. Written as DNA, the CDR3 is TGTGCCAGCAAACGGGGGGGAACCGGGGAGCTGTTTTTT.